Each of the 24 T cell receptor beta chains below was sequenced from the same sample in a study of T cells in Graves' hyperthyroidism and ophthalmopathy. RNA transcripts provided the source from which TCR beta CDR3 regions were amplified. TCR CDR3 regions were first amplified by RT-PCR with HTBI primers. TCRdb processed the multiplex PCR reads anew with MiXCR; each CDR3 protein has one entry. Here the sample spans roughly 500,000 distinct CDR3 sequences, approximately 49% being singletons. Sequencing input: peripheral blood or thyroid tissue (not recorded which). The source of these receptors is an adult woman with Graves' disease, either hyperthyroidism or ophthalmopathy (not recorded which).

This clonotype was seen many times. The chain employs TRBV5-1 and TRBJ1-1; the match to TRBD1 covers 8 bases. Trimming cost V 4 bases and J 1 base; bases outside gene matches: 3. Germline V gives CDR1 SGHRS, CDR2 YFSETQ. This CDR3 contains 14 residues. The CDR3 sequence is CASSVGTGNTEAFF. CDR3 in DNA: TGCGCCAGCAGCGTCGGGACAGGGAACACTGAAGCTTTCTTT.

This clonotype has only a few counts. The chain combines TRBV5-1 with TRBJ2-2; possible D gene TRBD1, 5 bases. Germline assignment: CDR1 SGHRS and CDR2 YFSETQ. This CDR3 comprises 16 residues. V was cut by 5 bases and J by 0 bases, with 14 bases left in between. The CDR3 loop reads CASSTTRVPNTGELFF. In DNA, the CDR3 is TGCGCCAGCAGTACGACCAGGGTCCCGAACACCGGGGAGCTGTTTTTT.

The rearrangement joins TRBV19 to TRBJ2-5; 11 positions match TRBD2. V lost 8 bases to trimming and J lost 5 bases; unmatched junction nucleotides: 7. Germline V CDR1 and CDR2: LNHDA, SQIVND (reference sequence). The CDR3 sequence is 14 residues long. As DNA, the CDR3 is TGTGCCAGTGATAGCGGGAGGGCCGCCGAGACCCAGTACTTC. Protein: CASDSGRAAETQYF.

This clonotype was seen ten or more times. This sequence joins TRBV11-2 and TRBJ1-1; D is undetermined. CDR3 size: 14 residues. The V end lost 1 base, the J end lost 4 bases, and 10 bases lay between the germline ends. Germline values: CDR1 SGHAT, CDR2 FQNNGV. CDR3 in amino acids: CASSLGLEGTEAFF. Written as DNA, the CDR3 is TGTGCCAGCAGCTTAGGGCTTGAAGGCACTGAAGCTTTCTTT.

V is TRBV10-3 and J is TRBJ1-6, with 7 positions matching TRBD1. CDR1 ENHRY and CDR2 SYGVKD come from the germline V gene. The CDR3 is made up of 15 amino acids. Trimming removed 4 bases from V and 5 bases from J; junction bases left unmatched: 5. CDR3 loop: CAISAQGTDNSPLHF. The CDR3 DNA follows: TGTGCCATCAGTGCGCAGGGGACAGATAATTCACCCCTCCACTTT.

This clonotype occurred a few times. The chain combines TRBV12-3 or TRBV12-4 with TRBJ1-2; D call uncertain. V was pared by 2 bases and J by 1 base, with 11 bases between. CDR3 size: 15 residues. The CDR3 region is CASSLQDGINYGYTF. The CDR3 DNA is TGTGCCAGCAGTTTACAGGACGGCATTAACTATGGCTACACCTTC.

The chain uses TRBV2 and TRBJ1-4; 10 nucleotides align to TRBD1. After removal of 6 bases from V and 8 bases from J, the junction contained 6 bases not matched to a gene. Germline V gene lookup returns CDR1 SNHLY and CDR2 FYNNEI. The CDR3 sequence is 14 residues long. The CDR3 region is CASRTGTGAEKLFF. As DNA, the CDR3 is TGTGCCAGCAGGACGGGGACAGGGGCCGAAAAACTGTTTTTT.

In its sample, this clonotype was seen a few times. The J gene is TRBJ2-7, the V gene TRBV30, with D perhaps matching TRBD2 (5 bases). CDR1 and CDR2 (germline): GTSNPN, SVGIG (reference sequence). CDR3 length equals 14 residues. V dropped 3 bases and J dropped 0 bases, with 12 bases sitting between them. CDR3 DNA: TGTGCCTGGAGACGGACTGGCCGCTCCTACGAGCAGTACTTC. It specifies CAWRRTGRSYEQYF.

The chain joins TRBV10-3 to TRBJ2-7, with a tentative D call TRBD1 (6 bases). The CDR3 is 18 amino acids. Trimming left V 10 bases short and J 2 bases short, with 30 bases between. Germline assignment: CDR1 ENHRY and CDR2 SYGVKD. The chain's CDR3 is CATTDSSQAVAGTYEQYF. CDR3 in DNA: TGTGCCACCACGGACAGCAGCCAAGCGGTAGCAGGAACCTACGAGCAGTACTTC.

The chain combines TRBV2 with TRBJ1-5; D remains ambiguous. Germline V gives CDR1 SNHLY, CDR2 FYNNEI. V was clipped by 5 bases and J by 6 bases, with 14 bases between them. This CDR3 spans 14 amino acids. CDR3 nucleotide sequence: TGTGCCAGCAGTCATGAGGACGTCGGTCAGCCCCAGCATTTT. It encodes CASSHEDVGQPQHF.

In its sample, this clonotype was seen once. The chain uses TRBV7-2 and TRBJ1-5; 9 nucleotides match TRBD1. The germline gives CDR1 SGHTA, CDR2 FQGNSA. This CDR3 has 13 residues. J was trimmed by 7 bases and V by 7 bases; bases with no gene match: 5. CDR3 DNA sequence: TGTGCCAGCAAGGGACAGGGACAGCAGCCCCAGCATTTT. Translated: CASKGQGQQPQHF.

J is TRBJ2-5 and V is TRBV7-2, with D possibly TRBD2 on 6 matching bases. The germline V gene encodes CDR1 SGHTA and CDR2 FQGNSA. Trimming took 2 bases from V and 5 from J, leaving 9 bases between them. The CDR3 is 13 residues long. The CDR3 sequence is CASSLMGRETQYF. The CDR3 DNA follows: TGTGCCAGCAGCTTAATGGGGAGGGAGACCCAGTACTTC.

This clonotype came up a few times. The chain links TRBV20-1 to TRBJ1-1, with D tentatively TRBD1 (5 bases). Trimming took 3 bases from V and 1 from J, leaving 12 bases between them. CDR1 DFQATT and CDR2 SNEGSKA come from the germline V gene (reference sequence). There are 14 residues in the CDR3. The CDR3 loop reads CSASRPGPNTEAFF. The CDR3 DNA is TGCAGTGCTAGTCGTCCGGGGCCGAACACTGAAGCTTTCTTT.

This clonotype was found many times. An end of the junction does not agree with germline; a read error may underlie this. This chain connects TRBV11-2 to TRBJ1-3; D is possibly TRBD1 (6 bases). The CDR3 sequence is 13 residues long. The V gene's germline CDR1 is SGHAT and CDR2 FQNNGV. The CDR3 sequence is CACRGHSGNTIYF. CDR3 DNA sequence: TGTGCCTGCAGGGGACACTCTGGAAACACCATATATTTT.

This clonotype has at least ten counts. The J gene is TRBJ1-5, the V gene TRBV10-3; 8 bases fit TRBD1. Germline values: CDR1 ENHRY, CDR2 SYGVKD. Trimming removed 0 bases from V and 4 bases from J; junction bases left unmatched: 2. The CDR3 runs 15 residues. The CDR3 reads CAISESTGGNQPQHF. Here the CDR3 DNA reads TGTGCCATCAGTGAGTCTACAGGGGGGAATCAGCCCCAGCATTTT.

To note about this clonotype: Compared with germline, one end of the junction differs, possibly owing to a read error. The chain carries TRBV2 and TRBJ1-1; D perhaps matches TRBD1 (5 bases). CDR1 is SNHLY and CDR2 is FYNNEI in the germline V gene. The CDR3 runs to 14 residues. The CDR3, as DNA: TGTGCCAGCAGAGACAAAACAGGATACACTGAATCTTTCTTT. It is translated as CASRDKTGYTESFF.

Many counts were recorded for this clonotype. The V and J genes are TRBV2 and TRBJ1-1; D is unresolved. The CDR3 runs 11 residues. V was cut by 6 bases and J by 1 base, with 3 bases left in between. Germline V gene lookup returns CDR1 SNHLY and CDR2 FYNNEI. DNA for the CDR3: TGTGCCAGCAGGGAGAACACTGAAGCTTTCTTT. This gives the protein CASRENTEAFF.

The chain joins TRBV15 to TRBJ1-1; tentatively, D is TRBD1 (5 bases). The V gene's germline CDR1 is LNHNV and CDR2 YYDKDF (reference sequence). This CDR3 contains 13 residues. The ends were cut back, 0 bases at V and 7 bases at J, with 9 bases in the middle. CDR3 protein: CATSRDRGSEAFF. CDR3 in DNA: TGTGCCACCAGCAGAGATCGGGGGAGTGAAGCTTTCTTT. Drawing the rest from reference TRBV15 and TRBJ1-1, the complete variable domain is DAMVIQNPRYQVTQFGKPVTLSCSQTLNHNVMYWYQQKSSQAPKLLFHYYDKDFNNEADTPDNFQSRRPNTSFCFLDIRSPGLGDTAMYLCATSRDRGSEAFFGQGTRLTVV.

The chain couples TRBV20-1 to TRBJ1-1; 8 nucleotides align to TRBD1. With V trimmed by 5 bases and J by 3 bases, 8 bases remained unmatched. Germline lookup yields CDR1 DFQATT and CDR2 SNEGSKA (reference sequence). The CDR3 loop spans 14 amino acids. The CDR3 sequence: CSAHRGVMDTEAFF. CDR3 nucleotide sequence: TGCAGTGCTCACAGGGGGGTAATGGACACTGAAGCTTTCTTT.

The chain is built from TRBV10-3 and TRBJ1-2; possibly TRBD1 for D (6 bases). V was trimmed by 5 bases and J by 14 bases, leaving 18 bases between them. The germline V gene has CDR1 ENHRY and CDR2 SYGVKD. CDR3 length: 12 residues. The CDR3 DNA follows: TGTGCCATCAGTCTGGGGGGCCGTTCGAAGACCTTC. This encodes CAISLGGRSKTF.

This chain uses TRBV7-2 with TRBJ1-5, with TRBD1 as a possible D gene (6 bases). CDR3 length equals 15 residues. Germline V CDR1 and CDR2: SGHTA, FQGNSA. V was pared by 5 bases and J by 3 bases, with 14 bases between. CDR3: CASSLQGGDNQPQHF. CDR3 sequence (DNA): TGTGCCAGCAGCCTACAGGGCGGGGACAATCAGCCCCAGCATTTT.

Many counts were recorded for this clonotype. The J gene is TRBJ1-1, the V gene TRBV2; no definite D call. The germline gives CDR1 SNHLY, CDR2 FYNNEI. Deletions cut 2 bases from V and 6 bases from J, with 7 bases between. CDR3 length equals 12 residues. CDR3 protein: CASSENRPEAFF. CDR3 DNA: TGTGCCAGCAGTGAAAACAGACCTGAAGCTTTCTTT.

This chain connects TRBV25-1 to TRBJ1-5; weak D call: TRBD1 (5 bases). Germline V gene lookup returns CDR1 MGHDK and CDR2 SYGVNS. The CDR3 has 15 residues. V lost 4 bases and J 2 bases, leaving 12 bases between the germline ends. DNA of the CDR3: TGTGCCAGCAGTGCCGGGGCGGTCGGCAATCAGCCCCAGCATTTT. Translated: CASSAGAVGNQPQHF. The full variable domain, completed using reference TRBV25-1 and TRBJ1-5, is EADIYQTPRYLVIGTGKKITLECSQTMGHDKMYWYQQDPGMELHLIHYSYGVNSTEKGDLSSESTVSRIRTEHFPLTLESARPSHTSQYLCASSAGAVGNQPQHFGDGTRLSIL.

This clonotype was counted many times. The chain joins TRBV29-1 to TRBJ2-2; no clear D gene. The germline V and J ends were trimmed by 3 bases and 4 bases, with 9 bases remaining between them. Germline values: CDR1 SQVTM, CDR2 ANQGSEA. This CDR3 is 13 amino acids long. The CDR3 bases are TGCAGCGTTGAGGAAGCCGCCACCGGGGAGCTGTTTTTT. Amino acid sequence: CSVEEAATGELFF.